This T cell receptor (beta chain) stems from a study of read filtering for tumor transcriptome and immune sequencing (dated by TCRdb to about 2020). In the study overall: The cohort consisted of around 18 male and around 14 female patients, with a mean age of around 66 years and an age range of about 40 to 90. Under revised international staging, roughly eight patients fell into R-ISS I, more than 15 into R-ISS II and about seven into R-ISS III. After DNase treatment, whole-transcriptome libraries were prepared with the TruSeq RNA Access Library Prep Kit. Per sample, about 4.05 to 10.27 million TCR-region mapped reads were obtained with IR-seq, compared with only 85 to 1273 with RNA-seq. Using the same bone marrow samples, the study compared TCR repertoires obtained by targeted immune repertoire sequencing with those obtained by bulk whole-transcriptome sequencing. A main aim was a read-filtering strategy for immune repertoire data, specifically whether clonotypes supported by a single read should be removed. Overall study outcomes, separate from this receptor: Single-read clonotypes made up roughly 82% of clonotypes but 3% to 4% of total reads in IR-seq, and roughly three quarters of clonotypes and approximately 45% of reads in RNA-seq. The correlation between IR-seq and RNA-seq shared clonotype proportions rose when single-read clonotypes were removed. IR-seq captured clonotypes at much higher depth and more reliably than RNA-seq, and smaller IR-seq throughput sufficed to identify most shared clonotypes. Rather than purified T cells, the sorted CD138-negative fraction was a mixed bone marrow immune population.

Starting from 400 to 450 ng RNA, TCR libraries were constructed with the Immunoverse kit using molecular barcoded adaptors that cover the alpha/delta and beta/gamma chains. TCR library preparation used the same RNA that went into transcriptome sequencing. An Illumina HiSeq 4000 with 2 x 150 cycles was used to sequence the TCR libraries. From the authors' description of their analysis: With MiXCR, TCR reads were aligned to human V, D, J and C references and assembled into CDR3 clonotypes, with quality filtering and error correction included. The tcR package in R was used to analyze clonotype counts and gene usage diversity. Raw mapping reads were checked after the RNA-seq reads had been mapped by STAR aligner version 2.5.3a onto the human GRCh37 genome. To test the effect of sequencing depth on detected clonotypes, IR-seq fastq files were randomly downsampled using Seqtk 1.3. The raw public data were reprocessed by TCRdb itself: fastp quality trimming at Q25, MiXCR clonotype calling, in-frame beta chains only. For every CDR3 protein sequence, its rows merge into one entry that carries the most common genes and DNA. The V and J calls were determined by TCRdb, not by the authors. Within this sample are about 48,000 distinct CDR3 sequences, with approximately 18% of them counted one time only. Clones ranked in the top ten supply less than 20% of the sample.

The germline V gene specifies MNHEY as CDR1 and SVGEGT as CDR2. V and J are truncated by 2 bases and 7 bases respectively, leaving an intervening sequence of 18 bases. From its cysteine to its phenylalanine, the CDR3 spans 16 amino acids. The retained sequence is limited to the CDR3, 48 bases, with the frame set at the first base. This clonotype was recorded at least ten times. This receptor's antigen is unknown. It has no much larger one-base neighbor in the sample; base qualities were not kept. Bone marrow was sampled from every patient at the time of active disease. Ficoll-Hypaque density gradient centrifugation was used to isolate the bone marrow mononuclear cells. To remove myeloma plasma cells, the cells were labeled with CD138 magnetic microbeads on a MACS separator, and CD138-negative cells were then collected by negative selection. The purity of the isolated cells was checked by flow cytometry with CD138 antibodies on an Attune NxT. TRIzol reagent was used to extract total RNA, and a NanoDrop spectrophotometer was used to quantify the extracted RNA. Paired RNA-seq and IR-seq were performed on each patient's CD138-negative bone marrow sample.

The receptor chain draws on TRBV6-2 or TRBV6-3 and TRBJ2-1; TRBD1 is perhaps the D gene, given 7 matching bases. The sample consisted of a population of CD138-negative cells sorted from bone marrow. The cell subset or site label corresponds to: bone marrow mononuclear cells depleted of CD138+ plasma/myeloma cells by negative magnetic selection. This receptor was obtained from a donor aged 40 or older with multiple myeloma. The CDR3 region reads CASSYRETGLKNEQFF. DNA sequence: TGTGCCAGCAGTTACCGGGAGACAGGGTTAAAAAATGAGCAGTTCTTC.